Listed below are T cell receptor beta chains from one sample, sequenced in a study of Graves' ophthalmopathy and Graves' hyperthyroidism. MiXCR, applied by TCRdb to the multiplex PCR reads, yields one record per CDR3 protein. The data contain about 1.2 million distinct CDR3 sequences, roughly 35% of them seen just once; the ten biggest clones take up roughly 10%. The specimen sequenced was peripheral blood or thyroid tissue (not recorded which). The receptors come from an adult man with Graves' hyperthyroidism. The CDR3 runs from the conserved cysteine through the conserved F or W. A D gene is named only where the DNA matches it firmly. Some rows have no size entry. The others give once, few or many, or a class for an expanded clone.

len,d_gene,abundance,j_gene,v_gene,CDR3nt,CDR3aa
12,NA,NA,TRBJ2-1,TRBV20-1,TGCAGTTACCTAGTGCTGGACAATGAGCAGTTCTTC,CSYLVLDNEQFF
13,NA,NA,TRBJ1-1,TRBV10-2,TGCGCCAGCAGCCGGTCGGTGAACACTGAAGCTTTCTTT,CASSRSVNTEAFF
11,TRBD2,many,TRBJ2-5,TRBV29-1,TGCAGCGTTGAAGGTGGCGGGGGTTACAAATTC,CSVEGGGGYKF
16,NA,NA,TRBJ2-7,TRBV5-5,TGTGCCAGCAGCTGGACGTGGAAGCGCCCACGATCCGAGCAGTACTTC,CASSWTWKRPRSEQYF
17,TRBD1,many,TRBJ1-1,TRBV5-1,TGCGCCAGCAGCCGGGAGGGACAGGGGCTCCTTCGCACTGAAGCTTTCTTT,CASSREGQGLLRTEAFF
16,NA,NA,TRBJ1-3,TRBV7-2,TGTGCCAGCAGCACCTTAATAAGCGGCGCACGGAACACCATATATTTT,CASSTLISGARNTIYF
17,TRBD2,many,TRBJ2-7,TRBV15,TGTGCCACCAGCAGAGATGACCGGCGTCTAGCGGGAGTCGAGCAGTACTTC,CATSRDDRRLAGVEQYF
15,NA,NA,TRBJ2-2,TRBV4-2,TGTGCCAGCAGCCAAGAGGGCACCGGCCCAGGGGAGCTGTTTTTT,CASSQEGTGPGELFF
16,NA,NA,TRBJ1-6,TRBV10-3,TGTGCCAGCAGTTCAGACTTGGGGCGGATTAATTCACCCCTCCACTTT,CASSSDLGRINSPLHF
16,NA,few,TRBJ2-6,TRBV28,TGTGCCAGCAGTTTATGGCAGCCGTCTGGGGCCAACGTCCTGACTTTC,CASSLWQPSGANVLTF
15,NA,many,TRBJ1-6,TRBV10-2,TGCGCCAGCAGTGCCCCTGGCGGATTAAATTCACCCCTCCACTTT,CASSAPGGLNSPLHF
15,NA,many,TRBJ1-6,TRBV10-2,TGCGCCAGCAGGACACAGAACTCCTATAATTCACCCCTCCACTTT,CASRTQNSYNSPLHF
17,TRBD1,NA,TRBJ2-7,TRBV2,TGTGCCAGCAGTGAAGTCTCCCGGGACAGGGTCAGCTACGAGCAGTACTTC,CASSEVSRDRVSYEQYF
18,TRBD2,NA,TRBJ2-5,TRBV20-1,TGCAGTGCTAGTGGGGCCGGGACTAGCGGGAGACACCAAGAGACCCAGTACTTC,CSASGAGTSGRHQETQYF
16,NA,few,TRBJ2-3,TRBV5-5,TGTGCCAGCAGCTTACCAGTTCCAGGGACTCCAGATACGCAGTATTTT,CASSLPVPGTPDTQYF
14,NA,NA,TRBJ2-7,TRBV2,TGTGCCAGCAAGCCAACGGACAGCCCTTACGAGCAGTACTTC,CASKPTDSPYEQYF
14,TRBD2,NA,TRBJ2-5,TRBV20-1,TGCAGTGCTGGCGGGGGTCAAATCCAAGAGACCCAGTACTTC,CSAGGGQIQETQYF
13,TRBD2,NA,TRBJ2-3,TRBV29-1,TGCAGCGTTGGCCTAAAACTAGCGGGTACGCAGTATTTT,CSVGLKLAGTQYF
15,NA,many,TRBJ1-1,TRBV5-1,TGTGCCAGCAGCTTAGCCGGGACGGCGAACACTGAAGCTTTCTTT,CASSLAGTANTEAFF
11,NA,NA,TRBJ1-1,TRBV20-1,TGCAGTGCCAAGTGGGGCACTGAAGCTTTCTTT,CSAKWGTEAFF
12,NA,few,TRBJ1-5,TRBV28,TGTGCCAGCAGTTTAATCAGACAGCCCCAGCATTTT,CASSLIRQPQHF
16,TRBD1,few,TRBJ1-5,TRBV20-1,TGCAGTGCTAGTCATGACACAGGGGCGAGCAATCAGCCCCAGCATTTT,CSASHDTGASNQPQHF
16,NA,NA,TRBJ2-3,TRBV29-1,TGCAGCGTTGTCCCTGATTCCGTTCATCCGTCAGATACGCAGTATTTT,CSVVPDSVHPSDTQYF
15,TRBD1,many,TRBJ2-7,TRBV12-3/TRBV12-4,TGTGCCAGCAGTTTAAGTGGGACAGTCTCCTACGAGCAGTACTTC,CASSLSGTVSYEQYF
13,NA,NA,TRBJ2-2,TRBV12-3/TRBV12-4,TGTGCCAGCAGTCCAACTGACGGGGGGGAGCTGTTTTTT,CASSPTDGGELFF
16,TRBD2,NA,TRBJ2-2,TRBV6-1,TGTGCCAGCAACCCTACTAGCGGTTCGAACACCGGGGAGCTGTTTTTT,CASNPTSGSNTGELFF
13,TRBD1,NA,TRBJ1-2,TRBV29-1,TGCAGCGTTGGAAACAGGGGGCCGCTTAGCTACACCTTC,CSVGNRGPLSYTF
12,NA,many,TRBJ1-1,TRBV10-3,TGTGCCATCAGTAAACAGAACACTGAAGCTTTCTTT,CAISKQNTEAFF
16,TRBD2,NA,TRBJ2-5,TRBV7-6,TGTGCCAGCAGCCAGAGGGGGACTAGCGGGATTGAGACCCAGTACTTC,CASSQRGTSGIETQYF
10,TRBD2,many,TRBJ2-7,TRBV29-1,TGCAGCGCGGGGGGAAACCAGCAGTACTTC,CSAGGNQQYF
17,TRBD1,NA,TRBJ2-7,TRBV7-2,TGTGCCAGCAGCTTAACCCCACCAGGGGGCAATGTCTACGAGCAGTACTTC,CASSLTPPGGNVYEQYF
13,TRBD1,NA,TRBJ2-6,TRBV29-1,TGCAGCGCAGGGGGTGCAGGATCCTACGTCCTGACTTTC,CSAGGAGSYVLTF
14,TRBD2,many,TRBJ2-5,TRBV10-2,TGCGCCAGCAGTGCCGGGGGGGCGATTGGGACCCAGTACTTC,CASSAGGAIGTQYF
14,NA,NA,TRBJ1-1,TRBV30,TGTGCCCTCCGGGTTGGGCCAGGAGATCGAAGTGCTTTCTTT,CALRVGPGDRSAFF
15,TRBD2,many,TRBJ2-5,TRBV24-1,TGTGCCACCTCGACGTCTAGCGGGTTACAAGAGACCCAGTACTTC,CATSTSSGLQETQYF
15,NA,NA,TRBJ2-6,TRBV7-4,TGTGCCAGCAGCCTACAGATCTCTGGGGCCAACGTCCTGACTTTC,CASSLQISGANVLTF